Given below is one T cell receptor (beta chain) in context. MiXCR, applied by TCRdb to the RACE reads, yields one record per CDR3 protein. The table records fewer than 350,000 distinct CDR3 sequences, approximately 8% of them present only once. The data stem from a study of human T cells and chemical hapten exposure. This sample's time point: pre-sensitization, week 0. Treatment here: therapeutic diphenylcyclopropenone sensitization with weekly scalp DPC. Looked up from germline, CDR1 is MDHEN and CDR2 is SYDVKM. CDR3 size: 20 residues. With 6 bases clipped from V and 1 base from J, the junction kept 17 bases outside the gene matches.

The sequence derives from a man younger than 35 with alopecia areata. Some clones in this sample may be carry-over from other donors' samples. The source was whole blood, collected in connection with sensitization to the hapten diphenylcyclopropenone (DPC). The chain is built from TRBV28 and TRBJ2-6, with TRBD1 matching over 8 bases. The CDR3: CASSLVGTGTFLSGANVLTF. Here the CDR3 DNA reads TGTGCCAGCAGCTTAGTGGGGACAGGTACTTTTTTATCTGGGGCCAACGTCCTGACTTTC.